This is a list of T cell receptor beta chains from one sample in a study of PD-L1 blockade in urothelial cancer. Libraries were prepared by immunoSEQ multiplex PCR; TCRdb keeps only in-frame clonotypes and omits some of them. In the table there are about 100,000 clones, over 75% of which are singletons. The sequencing used PBMCs, collected around atezolizumab (anti-PD-L1) treatment. The receptor source for this set is a man in his fifties or sixties with urothelial cancer. CDR3s include the opening cysteine and the closing phenylalanine or tryptophan.

>TRBJ2-1|TRBV27
CASRLGFRSYNEQFF
>TRBJ2-3|TRBV5-1
CASSLVAGGADTQYF
>TRBJ2-1|TRBV5-4
CASLDRTSGSGEQFF
>TRBJ2-7|TRBV30
CAWSRADSTYEQYF
>TRBJ1-6|TRBV10-2
CASSGGGSAYSPLHF
>TRBJ1-2|TRBV30
CAWSPQSNYGYTF
>TRBJ2-5|TRBV29-1
CSASWQGETQYF
>TRBJ1-6|TRBV2
CASNLRNNSPLHF
>TRBJ1-5|TRBV28
CASRLGGQGRQPQHF
>TRBJ1-2|TRBV18
CASSPRTDGSSYTF
>TRBJ2-7|TRBV11-2
CASSVSGTSYEQYF
>TRBJ1-2|TRBV19
CASSTGTGVNYGYTF
>TRBJ2-7|TRBV28
CASTRTSGRYEQYF
>TRBJ2-5|TRBV5-4
CASSLPHIAGGPQETQYF
>TRBJ2-3|TRBV9
CASSARPAGGTDTQYF
>TRBJ2-7|TRBV5-4
CASSNGGQGVYEQYF
>TRBJ2-1|TRBV11-2
CASSESLAASYNEQFF
>TRBJ1-4|TRBV18
CASSPDRARGEKLFF
>TRBJ2-5|TRBV6-6
CASSYPPDRVETQYF
>TRBJ1-4|TRBV4-1
CASSQGGTVVEKLFF
>TRBJ2-4|TRBV11-2
CASSSLGLAGGPAKNIQYF
>TRBJ1-5|TRBV5-5
CASSWRDSNQPQHF
>TRBJ2-1|TRBV2
CASSEARDYDEQFF
>TRBJ1-6|TRBV28
CASSLAGGYNSPLHF
>TRBJ2-7|TRBV5-1
CASSLALAGAYEQYF
>TRBJ1-2|TRBV27
CASSGQGYGYTF
>TRBJ1-1|TRBV6-6
CASRDREITEAFF
>TRBJ1-1|TRBV18
CASSPSLGDTEAFF
>TRBJ2-3|TRBV9
CASDGTGGSDTQYF
>TRBJ2-3|TRBV21-1
CASNNRTSGSSDTQYF
>TRBJ1-5|TRBV28
CASTTPGRRNQPQHF
>TRBJ1-4|TRBV19
CASRQGRVEKLFF
>TRBJ2-1|TRBV7-9
CASSRGGEQFF
>TRBJ1-3|TRBV9
CASSVAGAGNTIYF
>TRBJ2-1|TRBV2
CASSLRGNEQFF
>TRBJ2-1|TRBV28
CASTVPGLSRNEQFF
>TRBJ2-6|TRBV7-8
CASSSSLSGRASPPGANVLTF
>TRBJ2-3|TRBV11-2
CASSLDVPSGTDTQYF
>TRBJ2-7|TRBV28
CASRRVYEQYF
>TRBJ2-3|TRBV15
CATSAYLTSGSTDTQYF
>TRBJ2-1|TRBV5-1
CASSLGLAGEEQFF
>TRBJ1-5|TRBV6-6
CASSTGTGGGQHF
>TRBJ2-5|TRBV4-1
CASSQDLDRGETQYF
>TRBJ1-3|TRBV2
CASSEEMSGYGGNTIYF
>TRBJ1-2|TRBV30
CAWSVTGRLYGYTF
>TRBJ2-7|TRBV6-4
CASILGQGPTYEQYF
>TRBJ2-3|TRBV9
CASSVGGQGVADTQYF
>TRBJ1-2|TRBV28
CAGRDSQNYGYTF
>TRBJ2-1|TRBV5-1
CASYLDRGVHNEQFF
>TRBJ1-2|TRBV15
CATSLSTGQVYGYTF
>TRBJ1-5|TRBV30
CAWRQGQGQPQHF
>TRBJ2-2|TRBV7-3
CASSPAPSGTIPGELFF
>TRBJ1-6|TRBV5-6
CASSLFRATGAHGSPLHF